By share, the clone carrying this TCR beta chain ranks as medium-sized (0.01 to 0.1%). What it binds is not known. The study reverse transcribed the entire isolated RNA, so it sequenced expressed TCRB transcripts. TCRdb's copy holds only in-frame clones and misses some; the assay was immunoSEQ multiplex PCR. In the table there are tens of thousands of clones, about 66% of which are singletons. The sample originates from a study of beta chain features in type 1 diabetes. On the study more broadly: The study found patients and healthy donors alike in age, gender and cell yields. Sorted cells examined across all samples numbered roughly 99,000,000. Whole-study results and caveats: Cells expressing TCR highly could be over-represented by cDNA sequencing. In every one of the four CD4+ subsets, TCRB CDR3s were moderately but significantly shorter in Type 1 diabetes patients. In these data, an HLA type influence on TCRB rearrangement remained unresolved.

The TCR originated in a young woman with type 1 diabetes. The source material was Tregs from blood.

Written as DNA, the CDR3 is TGTGCCAGCAGCCAGGGACATCGGGGAGAGACCCAGTACTTC. Translated: CASSQGHRGETQYF. This chain joins TRBV4-2 and TRBJ2-5; TRBD1 is a possible D gene (6 bases). Trimming left V 3 bases short and J 4 bases short, with 12 bases between. CDR3 length equals 14 residues. Germline V gene sequence: CDR1 LGHNA, CDR2 YNFKEQ.